This T cell receptor beta chain stems from a study of shared clonotypes between healthy human individuals. TCRdb keeps only in-frame clones here, not all; method: immunoSEQ multiplex PCR. The table lists more than 500,000 clones, 90% to 97% of them singletons. The CDR3 loop spans 13 amino acids. Germline V gene data show CDR1 as SGHRS and CDR2 as YFSETQ. The ends were cut back, 1 base at V and 5 bases at J, with 6 bases in the middle. This sequence originates from a woman aged 25 to 39 in good health. Input material: naive CD4+ T cells sorted from blood. The sample's subset: CD45RA+ positively selected. The chain combines TRBV5-1 with TRBJ2-2; the D is unclear. The CDR3 protein is CASSLRATGELFF. DNA of the CDR3: TGCGCCAGCAGCTTGCGAGCTACCGGGGAGCTGTTTTTT.